At least ten counts were recorded for the clone carrying this T cell receptor beta chain. Antigen specificity is unknown. CDR1 is SQVTM and CDR2 is ANQGSEA in the germline V gene. The CDR3 is made up of 20 amino acids. V was clipped by 4 bases and J by 7 bases; unmatched bases: 28. These data belong to a study of T cells in Graves' hyperthyroidism and ophthalmopathy. Notes on the study in general: The model foresaw ophthalmopathy a median 6.5 months prior to onset.

Template material for amplifying TCR beta CDR3 regions consisted of RNA transcripts. In the first-round RT-PCR of the TCR CDR3, the HTBI primer set was used. TCRdb recomputed calls from the multiplex PCR reads with MiXCR, one row per CDR3 protein. The profile covers around 500,000 distinct CDR3 sequences, with around 16% appearing a single time and approximately 30% taken by the ten largest. Uncontrolled infection, other autoimmune disease, pregnancy and lactation each barred patients from inclusion. Every diagnosis used clinical symptoms, serum thyroxine and TRAb, thyroid ultrasound and orbital computed tomography.

The clonotype comes from a woman in her 30s with Graves' ophthalmopathy. The sample taken for sequencing was blood. V gene TRBV29-1 combines with J gene TRBJ2-5; 9 bases align to TRBD1. CDR3 nucleotide sequence: TGCAGCGTTGCCCCACTTATGATCCCGCGGACAGGGGCGAAAGGTGGGACCCAGTACTTC. Its translation: CSVAPLMIPRTGAKGGTQYF.